This T cell receptor beta chain was captured by sequencing in a study of blood T cell repertoires in COVID-19. Study-level background: Sites across the United States, Italy and Spain contributed samples from acute and convalescent COVID-19. T cells, B-cell-depleted T cells, or PBMCs provided the cDNA or gDNA that served as material.

As originally analysed: Nucleated cell counts were estimated from reference gene primer amplification. The repertoire was sequenced with immunoSEQ multiplex PCR; TCRdb's copy has only in-frame clones and lacks some. The V and J calls and clone size are taken from that table; D and trimming were inferred from the DNA. Of about 240,000 clones listed, about nine tenths are singletons. The receptor comes from a man aged 55 to 70 with acute or convalescent COVID-19. Input material: peripheral blood.

The CDR3 region has the DNA TGTGCCAGCAGTGATAGAGTTACCTATGGCTACACCTTC. Residues: CASSDRVTYGYTF. The chain recombines TRBV2 with TRBJ1-2, with D uncertain. The CDR3 has 13 residues. Trimming took off 3 bases at V and 4 bases at J, with 9 bases between the two ends. Germline-derived CDR1 and CDR2 are SNHLY and FYNNEI.